The 19 T cell receptor beta chains below were found in one sample sequenced in a study of blood T cell repertoires in COVID-19. Assay: immunoSEQ multiplex PCR; the TCRdb copy retains only in-frame clones and omits some. In the table there are 45,000 to 60,000 clones, about 80% of which are singletons. Sequenced sample: peripheral blood. Receptors were obtained from an elderly man with COVID-19, enrolled during active disease.

The chain combines TRBV10-3 with TRBJ2-7; 8 bases are a match to TRBD1. The trim removed 8 bases at V and 5 bases at J, leaving 8 bases unmatched. Germline CDR1 ENHRY, CDR2 SYGVKD. CDR3 length: 13 amino acids. The CDR3 sequence: CAISGNRGNEQYF. The CDR3 DNA reads as TGTGCCATCTCCGGCAACAGGGGGAACGAGCAGTACTTC.

This chain uses TRBV21-1 with TRBJ1-2; the table's D call, TRBD1, has no DNA check behind it. TRBV21-1 is labeled a pseudogene. The CDR3 spans 15 residues. CDR3: CASSKAGVANYGYTF. The CDR3 DNA reads TGTGCCAGCAGCAAAGCAGGGGTGGCTAACTATGGCTACACCTTC.

V is TRBV2 and J is TRBJ1-1, with 8 bases identical to TRBD1. CDR3 size: 16 residues. Trimming removed 0 bases from V and 5 bases from J; junction bases left unmatched: 8. Per germline, CDR1 SNHLY and CDR2 FYNNEI. The CDR3 reads CASSEAQRTGRTEAFF. CDR3 sequence (DNA): TGTGCCAGCAGTGAAGCGCAAAGGACAGGGCGAACTGAAGCTTTCTTT.

The chain is built from TRBV19 and TRBJ2-1, with a possible D match to TRBD1 (6 bases). Germline loops: CDR1 LNHDA, CDR2 SQIVND (reference sequence). The V gene lost 0 bases and the J gene lost 8 bases, with 8 bases spanning the gap. This CDR3 region has 13 residues. The CDR3 coding sequence is TGTGCCAGTAGTATAGATAGGACAGATGAGCAGTTCTTC. The encoded protein is CASSIDRTDEQFF.

The genes are TRBV18 and TRBJ2-6, with D maybe TRBD2 (6 bases). The germline gives CDR1 KGHSH, CDR2 LQKENI. V was pared by 0 bases and J by 3 bases, with 12 bases between. The length of the CDR3 is 17 residues. The CDR3 coding sequence is TGTGCCAGCTCACCACCGGTTGGAGGGATTGGGGCCAACGTCCTGACTTTC. This encodes CASSPPVGGIGANVLTF.

This sequence joins TRBV28 and TRBJ1-1; D ambiguous. CDR3 length: 12 amino acids. Per germline, CDR1 MDHEN and CDR2 SYDVKM. Deletions cut 10 bases from V and 7 bases from J, with 16 bases between. Here the CDR3 DNA reads TGTGCCATTTCACTGGGCAGCAATGAAGCTTTCTTT. It specifies CAISLGSNEAFF.

DNA of the CDR3: TGTGCCAGCAGTGGGGGACAGGCGTCGAACACCGGGGAGCTGTTTTTT. It translates to CASSGGQASNTGELFF. The V gene is TRBV28, the J gene TRBJ2-2; 8 bases are a match to TRBD1. CDR1 is MDHEN, CDR2 SYDVKM, per germline. CDR3 length: 16 amino acids. Trimming took 5 bases from V and 0 from J; bases not matched to a gene: 5.

CDR3 amino acids: CASSRQGPGNTIYF. CDR3 bases: TGTGCCAGCAGTAGACAGGGACCTGGAAACACCATATATTTT. V is TRBV2 and J is TRBJ1-3; 7 bases line up with TRBD1. Germline V CDR1 and CDR2: SNHLY, FYNNEI. The CDR3 length is 14 residues. The V and J ends lost 5 bases and 2 bases, in that order; junction bases with no gene match: 3.

The chain has TRBV25-1 and TRBJ1-1; 11 nucleotides agree with TRBD1. Germline-derived CDR1 and CDR2 are MGHDK and SYGVNS. The junction had 6 bases not matched to a gene; V was cut back by 6 bases and J by 3 bases. The length of the CDR3 is 15 residues. CDR3 in DNA: TGTGCCAGCAGAGATCCGGGACAGGGGGACACTGAAGCTTTCTTT. It encodes CASRDPGQGDTEAFF.

The V gene is TRBV27, the J gene TRBJ2-1, with 7 bases fitting TRBD1. This CDR3 has 13 amino acids. Germline V CDR1 and CDR2: MNHEY, SMNVEV (reference sequence). V trimming: 9 bases; J trimming: 3 bases; junction bases outside the gene matches: 5. The CDR3 here is CASGTVYYNEQFF. CDR3 coding DNA: TGTGCCAGTGGGACAGTATACTACAATGAGCAGTTCTTC.

This clone has only a few counts. This rearrangement joins TRBV7-2 to TRBJ1-2, with 7 nucleotides matching TRBD1. The germline V gene encodes CDR1 SGHTA and CDR2 FQGNSA. This CDR3 has 13 amino acids. J was trimmed by 3 bases and V by 5 bases; bases with no gene match: 3. CDR3 amino acids: CASSPGQYYGYTF. Written as DNA, the CDR3 is TGTGCCAGCAGCCCGGGACAGTACTATGGCTACACCTTC.

This clone was counted a single time. The chain employs TRBV7-9 and TRBJ1-1; 11 bases are a match to TRBD1. Trimming at V came to 4 bases and at J to 4 bases, leaving 5 bases not matched to a gene. This CDR3 comprises 15 residues. The germline V gene has CDR1 SEHNR and CDR2 FQNEAQ (reference sequence). The CDR3 loop reads CASSSGGQGATEAFF. In DNA form, the CDR3 reads TGTGCCAGCAGCTCAGGCGGACAGGGGGCCACTGAAGCTTTCTTT.

The chain has TRBV10-3 and TRBJ1-5, with 7 bases that match TRBD1. This CDR3 comprises 19 residues. Unmatched junction bases numbered 15, after V lost 2 bases and J lost 2 bases. Germline V lookup: CDR1 ENHRY, CDR2 SYGVKD. The CDR3 protein is CAISEHRGGGGAGNQPQHF. Here the CDR3 DNA reads TGTGCCATCAGTGAGCACAGGGGAGGAGGGGGAGCTGGCAATCAGCCCCAGCATTTT.

This rearrangement joins TRBV7-6 to TRBJ2-7; 7 nucleotides line up with TRBD2. CDR1 and CDR2 (germline): SGHVS, FNYEAQ. The length of the CDR3 is 16 residues. J was trimmed by 2 bases and V by 5 bases; bases with no gene match: 12. CDR3 sequence reads: CASSPLRGSTPYEQYV. The CDR3 DNA reads TGTGCCAGCAGCCCGCTGCGCGGGAGCACACCCTACGAGCAGTACGTC.

This chain links TRBV3-1 (or the pseudogene TRBV3-2) with TRBJ2-4, with TRBD2 matching 8 bases. Germline V CDR1 and CDR2: LGHDT, YNNKEL (reference sequence). The ends lost 1 base at V and 5 bases at J; junction bases unmatched: 10. This CDR3 region has 17 residues. In DNA, the CDR3 is TGTGCCAGCAGCCAAGTTTGCAGCGGGAGCTGGCAAAACATTCAGTACTTC. It yields the protein CASSQVCSGSWQNIQYF.

The rearrangement links TRBV2 to TRBJ2-4; 12 bases map to TRBD2. Germline V gene sequence: CDR1 SNHLY, CDR2 FYNNEI. This CDR3 is built from 14 residues. Trimming removed 10 bases from V and 9 bases from J; junction bases left unmatched: 10. The CDR3 nucleotides are TGTGCCACGCGTAGACTAGCGGGAGTGGGCATTCAGTACTTC. This gives the protein CATRRLAGVGIQYF. Complete variable domain (other parts from reference TRBV2 and TRBJ2-4): EPEVTQTPSHQVTQMGQEVILRCVPISNHLYFYWYRQILGQKVEFLVSFYNNEISEKSEIFDDQFSVERPDGSNFTLKIRSTKLEDSAMYFCATRRLAGVGIQYFGAGTRLSVL.

The chain employs TRBV6-1 and TRBJ2-2; possible D gene TRBD1, 6 bases. Between the trimmed V and J ends, which lost 3 bases and 3 bases, there was a span of 17 bases. The length of the CDR3 is 17 residues. CDR1 is MNHNS and CDR2 is SASEGT in the germline V gene. The CDR3 here is CASSDPGRNRDTGELFF. DNA for the CDR3: TGTGCCAGCAGTGACCCGGGACGCAACAGGGACACCGGGGAGCTGTTTTTT.

This chain uses TRBV9 with TRBJ1-6, with 10 bases matching TRBD1. CDR1 and CDR2 (germline): SGDLS, YYNGEE. The CDR3 extends over 16 amino acids. Trimming removed 6 bases from V and 4 bases from J; junction bases left unmatched: 7. Here the CDR3 reads CASTPTGGTYNSPLHF. CDR3 bases: TGTGCCAGCACCCCGACAGGGGGCACTTATAATTCACCCCTCCACTTT. Drawing the rest from reference TRBV9 and TRBJ1-6, the complete variable domain is DSGVTQTPKHLITATGQRVTLRCSPRSGDLSVYWYQQSLDQGLQFLIQYYNGEERAKGNILERFSAQQFPDLHSELNLSSLELGDSALYFCASTPTGGTYNSPLHFGNGTRLTVT.

The V and J genes are TRBV7-2 and TRBJ1-2; the D gene is possibly TRBD1 (5 bases). The CDR3 consists of 15 residues. Germline loops: CDR1 SGHTA, CDR2 FQGNSA. Trimming cost V 5 bases and J 1 base, with 14 bases left between them. CDR3 in amino acids: CASSPDGGDNYGYTF. The CDR3 nucleotides are TGTGCCAGCAGCCCGGACGGAGGGGATAACTATGGCTACACCTTC.